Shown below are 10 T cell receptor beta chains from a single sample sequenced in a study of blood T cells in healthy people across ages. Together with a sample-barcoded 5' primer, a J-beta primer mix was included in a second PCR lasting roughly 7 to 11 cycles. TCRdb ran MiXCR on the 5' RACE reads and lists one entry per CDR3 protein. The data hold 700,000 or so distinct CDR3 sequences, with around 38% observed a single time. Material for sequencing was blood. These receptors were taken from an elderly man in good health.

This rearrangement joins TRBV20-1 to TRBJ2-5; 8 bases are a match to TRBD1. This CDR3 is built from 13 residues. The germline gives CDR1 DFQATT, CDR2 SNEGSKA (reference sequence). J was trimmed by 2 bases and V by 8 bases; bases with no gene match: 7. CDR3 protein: CSTEGQGQETQYF. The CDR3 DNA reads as TGCAGTACCGAAGGACAGGGACAAGAGACCCAGTACTTC.

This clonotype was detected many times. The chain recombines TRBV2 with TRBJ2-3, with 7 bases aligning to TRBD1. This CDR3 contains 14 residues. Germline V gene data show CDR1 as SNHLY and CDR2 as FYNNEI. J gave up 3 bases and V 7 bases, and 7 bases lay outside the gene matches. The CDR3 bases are TGTGCCAGCAATAAGGACAGGAGTACAGATACGCAGTATTTT. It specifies CASNKDRSTDTQYF.

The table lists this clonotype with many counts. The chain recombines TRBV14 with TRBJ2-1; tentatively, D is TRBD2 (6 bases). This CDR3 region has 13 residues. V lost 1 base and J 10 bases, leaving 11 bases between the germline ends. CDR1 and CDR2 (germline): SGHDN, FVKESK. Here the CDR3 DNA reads TGTGCCAGCAGCCAAGGACTAGGCCGGGAGCAGTTCTTC. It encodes CASSQGLGREQFF.

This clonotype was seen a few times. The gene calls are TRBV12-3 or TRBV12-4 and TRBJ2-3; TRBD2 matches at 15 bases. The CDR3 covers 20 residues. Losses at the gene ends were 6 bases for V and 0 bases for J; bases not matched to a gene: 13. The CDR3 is CASRRNPGLAGGSSTDTQYF. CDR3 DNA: TGTGCCAGCAGGCGGAATCCGGGACTAGCGGGGGGAAGCAGCACAGATACGCAGTATTTT.

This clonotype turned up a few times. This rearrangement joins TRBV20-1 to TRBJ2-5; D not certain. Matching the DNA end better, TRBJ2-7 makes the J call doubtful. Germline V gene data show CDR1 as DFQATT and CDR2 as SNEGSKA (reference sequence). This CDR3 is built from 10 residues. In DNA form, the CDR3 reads TGCAGTGCTAGATATCCCGAGCAGTACTTC. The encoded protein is CSARYPEQYF.

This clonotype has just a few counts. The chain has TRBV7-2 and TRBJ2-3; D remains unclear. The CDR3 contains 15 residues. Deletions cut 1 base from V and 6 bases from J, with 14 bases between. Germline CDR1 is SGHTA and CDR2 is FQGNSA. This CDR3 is CASSLEYRLPDTQYF. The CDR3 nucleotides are TGTGCCAGCAGCTTAGAATACCGCCTTCCTGATACGCAGTATTTT.

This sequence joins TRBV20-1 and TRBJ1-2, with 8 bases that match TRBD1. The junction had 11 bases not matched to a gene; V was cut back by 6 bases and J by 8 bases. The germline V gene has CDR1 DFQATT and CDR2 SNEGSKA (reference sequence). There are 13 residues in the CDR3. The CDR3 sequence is CSAMPGGGEGYTF. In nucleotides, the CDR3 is TGCAGTGCCATGCCAGGGGGCGGCGAGGGCTACACCTTC.

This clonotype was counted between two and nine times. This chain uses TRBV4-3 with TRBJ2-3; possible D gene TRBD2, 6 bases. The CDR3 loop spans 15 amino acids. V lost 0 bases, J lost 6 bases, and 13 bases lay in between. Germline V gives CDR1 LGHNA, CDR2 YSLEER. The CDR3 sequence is CASSQESGRTDTQYF. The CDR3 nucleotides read TGCGCCAGCAGCCAAGAGAGCGGGCGTACCGATACGCAGTATTTT.

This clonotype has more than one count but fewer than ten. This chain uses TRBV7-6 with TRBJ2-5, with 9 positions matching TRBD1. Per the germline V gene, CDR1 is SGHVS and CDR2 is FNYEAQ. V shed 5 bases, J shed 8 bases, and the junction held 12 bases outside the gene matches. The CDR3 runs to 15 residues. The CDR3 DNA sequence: TGTGCCAGCAGCCATATGACTGGACAGGGGAGAACCCAGTACTTC. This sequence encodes CASSHMTGQGRTQYF.

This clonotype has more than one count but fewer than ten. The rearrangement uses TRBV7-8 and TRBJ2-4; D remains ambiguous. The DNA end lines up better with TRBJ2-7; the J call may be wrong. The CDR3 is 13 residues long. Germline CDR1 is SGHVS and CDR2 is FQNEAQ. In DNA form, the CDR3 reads TGTGCCAGCAGCTTAGTAACCTATGCCGAGCAGTACTTC. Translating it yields CASSLVTYAEQYF.